This T cell receptor beta chain was sequenced for a study of early T cells in non-severe SARS-CoV-2 infection. Background on the study: Sequencing of unsorted whole blood was done on bulk RNA, leaving chains unpaired.

Individual cDNA molecules were tagged with unique molecular identifiers. TCRdb processed the 5' RACE reads anew with MiXCR; each CDR3 protein has one entry. This sample has some 50,000 distinct CDR3 sequences, with 9.1% found just once. This clonotype was observed many times. The target antigen is unknown. Study-wide points: Private and CD4 specificities were missed by VDJdb matching, skewed to anti-spike CD8.

Material for sequencing was whole blood. The receptor's source is an adult who was a healthcare worker with PCR-confirmed SARS-CoV-2 infection or an uninfected control (not recorded which).

This CDR3 reads CASTYGTTNTGELFF. The DNA of the CDR3 is TGTGCCAGCACTTACGGGACTACGAACACCGGGGAGCTGTTTTTT. The chain links TRBV2 to TRBJ2-2; 7 positions agree with TRBD2. Losses at the gene ends were 7 bases for V and 0 bases for J; bases not matched to a gene: 5. The germline CDR1 and CDR2 sequences are SNHLY and FYNNEI. This CDR3 contains 15 residues.